What follows are 20 T cell receptor beta chains derived from one specimen sequenced in a study of T cell repertoires in ileal Crohn's disease. The time point here: neoterminal ileum biopsy at postoperative endoscopy, about 6 months after surgery. TCRdb's table, derived via immunoSEQ multiplex PCR, lists solely in-frame clones and lacks some. Among about 7,200 clones, around 70% were seen once, and the ten largest hold approximately 10%. Material: ileal tissue. All receptors come from an adult with Crohn's disease.

In the case of this clone: The identical CDR3 is also encoded by other nucleotide sequences in the sample. V usage is TRBV19 and J usage is TRBJ2-1; weak D call: TRBD1 (5 bases). Germline CDR1 and CDR2: LNHDA and SQIVND (reference sequence). The CDR3 has 15 residues. V was cut by 7 bases and J by 0 bases, with 13 bases left in between. CDR3 region: CASKKGSGSYNEQFF. The CDR3 DNA is TGTGCCAGTAAGAAGGGGTCAGGCTCCTACAATGAGCAGTTCTTC.

This clone was counted a single time. The chain couples TRBV2 to TRBJ2-7; 7 bases are shared with TRBD1. The germline CDR1 and CDR2 sequences are SNHLY and FYNNEI. The CDR3 length is 12 residues. With 7 bases clipped from V and 2 bases from J, the junction kept 2 bases outside the gene matches. The CDR3 sequence is CASTGQTYEQYF. The CDR3 DNA follows: TGTGCCAGCACGGGACAGACCTACGAGCAGTACTTC.

The chain links TRBV19 to TRBJ2-1; possibly TRBD1 for D (5 bases). Germline assignment: CDR1 LNHDA and CDR2 SQIVND (reference sequence). V gave up 4 bases and J gave up 0 bases, with 13 bases separating them. The CDR3 has 16 amino acids. CDR3 bases: TGTGCCAGTAGTACACAGGCGTACCCCTCCTACAATGAGCAGTTCTTC. Protein sequence: CASSTQAYPSYNEQFF.

This clone was observed a single time. Its ends do not fully match the called genes, so a read error is possible. The rearrangement uses TRBV5-1 and TRBJ2-7, with TRBD1 matching over 7 bases. The length of the CDR3 is 14 residues. From germline, CDR1 is SGHRS and CDR2 YFSETQ. The CDR3 is CASRRGEGGTANDF. The CDR3 DNA follows: TGCGCCAGCCGGCGAGGGGAAGGGGGCACGGCCAATGACTTC.

This clone came up a few times. The rearrangement links TRBV19 to TRBJ2-2; D is unresolved. The V end lost 5 bases, the J end lost 7 bases, and 8 bases lay between the germline ends. The CDR3 is 12 residues long. Germline V gene sequence: CDR1 LNHDA, CDR2 SQIVND (reference sequence). CDR3 sequence (DNA): TGTGCCAGTAGTGAGGTTGTCGGGGAGCTGTTTTTT. It specifies CASSEVVGELFF.

The rearrangement links TRBV7-2 to TRBJ1-1, with 10 bases matching TRBD1. This CDR3 has 14 amino acids. Unmatched junction bases numbered 4, after V lost 3 bases and J lost 6 bases. Per the germline V gene, CDR1 is SGHTA and CDR2 is FQGNSA. CDR3 coding DNA: TGTGCCAGCAGCTTTACGACAGGGGGCTCTGAAGCTTTCTTT. Its protein is CASSFTTGGSEAFF.

This sequence joins TRBV7-9 and TRBJ2-1; 12 nucleotides agree with TRBD1. Per the germline V gene, CDR1 is SEHNR and CDR2 is FQNEAQ (reference sequence). The CDR3 consists of 15 residues. J lost 9 bases, V lost 2 bases, and 5 bases had no gene match. CDR3 in DNA: TGTGCCAGCAGCTTAAAGGGACAGGGGGCGTTTGAGCAGTTCTTC. Residues: CASSLKGQGAFEQFF.

The chain joins TRBV9 to TRBJ2-2, with TRBD1 matching 11 bases. V shed 4 bases and J 6 bases; nucleotides not matched to a gene: 8. CDR1 and CDR2 (germline): SGDLS, YYNGEE. The length of the CDR3 is 16 residues. The chain's CDR3 is CASSPRTGGAPGELFF. The CDR3 coding sequence is TGTGCCAGCAGCCCGCGGACAGGGGGCGCGCCCGGGGAGCTGTTTTTT.

The genes are TRBV29-1 and TRBJ1-5; the D gene is possibly TRBD1 (6 bases). Between the trimmed V and J ends, which lost 6 bases and 1 base, there was a span of 7 bases. Germline V gene sequence: CDR1 SQVTM, CDR2 ANQGSEA. The CDR3 runs to 12 residues. The CDR3 DNA sequence: TGCAGCGTGGGACAAAGCAATCAGCCCCAGCATTTT. Translated, it gives CSVGQSNQPQHF.

The chain employs TRBV5-4 and TRBJ1-2; 9 bases fit TRBD1. The CDR3 loop spans 15 amino acids. J lost 6 bases, V lost 4 bases, and 10 bases had no gene match. In germline, CDR1 is SGHNT, CDR2 YYREEE (reference sequence). CDR3 loop: CASSRDRDVWDGYTF. CDR3 sequence (DNA): TGTGCCAGCAGCCGGGACAGGGACGTTTGGGATGGCTACACCTTC.

V usage is TRBV10-1 and J usage is TRBJ2-7; 7 bases are shared with TRBD1. Germline V gene data show CDR1 as WNHNN and CDR2 as SYGVQD (reference sequence). CDR3 length: 13 residues. Losses at the gene ends were 6 bases for V and 2 bases for J; bases not matched to a gene: 4. The CDR3 loop reads CASSRGQAYEQYF. CDR3 sequence (DNA): TGCGCCAGCAGCCGTGGACAGGCCTACGAGCAGTACTTC.

This clone was picked up one time. The chain recombines TRBV11-2 with TRBJ1-2; D is uncertain. The CDR3 sequence is 14 residues long. The germline V gene encodes CDR1 SGHAT and CDR2 FQNNGV. V was pared by 0 bases and J by 5 bases, with 10 bases between. CDR3 protein: CASSLEAAAYGYTF. The CDR3 DNA follows: TGTGCCAGCAGCTTAGAGGCAGCGGCTTATGGCTACACCTTC.

This chain joins TRBV11-2 and TRBJ1-5; D is perhaps TRBD1 (5 bases). Germline V gene lookup returns CDR1 SGHAT and CDR2 FQNNGV. This CDR3 has 13 residues. V was pared by 5 bases and J by 4 bases, with 9 bases between. The CDR3 reads CASSRGGNQPQHF. For the CDR3, the DNA is TGTGCCAGCAGCCGGGGGGGAAATCAGCCCCAGCATTTT.

The chain uses TRBV7-2 and TRBJ1-2; D is unresolved. V was shortened by 3 bases and J by 2 bases, with 10 bases between the two germline ends. Germline V lookup: CDR1 SGHTA, CDR2 FQGNSA. This CDR3 comprises 14 residues. CDR3 in amino acids: CASSFWGGNYGYTF. The CDR3 DNA follows: TGTGCCAGCAGCTTCTGGGGAGGAAACTATGGCTACACCTTC.

By frequency in the sample, this clone is large. This chain connects TRBV28 to TRBJ1-4; possibly TRBD1 for D (5 bases). Trimming shortened V by 2 bases and J by 8 bases, and 15 bases separated the two germline ends. CDR1 and CDR2 from the germline V gene are MDHEN and SYDVKM. The CDR3 runs 15 residues. The CDR3 nucleotides read TGTGCCAGCAGTTTAGGGGACTCCGGGGGAGAAAAACTGTTTTTT. Its translation: CASSLGDSGGEKLFF. Variable domain in full (rest from reference TRBV28 and TRBJ1-4): DVKVTQSSRYLVKRTGEKVFLECVQDMDHENMFWYRQDPGLGLRLIYFSYDVKMKEKGDIPEGYSVSREKKERFSLILESASTNQTSMYLCASSLGDSGGEKLFFGSGTQLSVL.

The chain couples TRBV28 to TRBJ2-5; 7 bases align to TRBD1. The J segment lost 5 bases and the V segment lost 6 bases, leaving 12 bases of the junction unmatched. Germline CDR1 is MDHEN and CDR2 is SYDVKM. This CDR3 has 15 residues. The CDR3 loop is CASSQTGSTLETQYF. CDR3 nucleotide sequence: TGTGCCAGCAGCCAGACAGGGTCAACCTTGGAGACCCAGTACTTC.

The chain links TRBV21-1 to TRBJ1-5; TRBD1, the table's D call, lacks a check against the DNA. TRBV21-1 is described as a pseudogene. This CDR3 has 13 amino acids. The CDR3, as DNA: TGTGCCAGCATCGACAGGGGCAATCAGCCCCAGCATTTT. This sequence encodes CASIDRGNQPQHF.

The count of this clone is one. The V gene is TRBV5-4, the J gene TRBJ2-3; 11 nucleotides match TRBD2. CDR1 is SGHNT, CDR2 YYREEE, per germline (reference sequence). The ends lost 2 bases at V and 5 bases at J; junction bases unmatched: 4. The CDR3 covers 15 residues. CDR3 region: CASSFSGGAEDTQYF. DNA for the CDR3: TGTGCCAGCAGCTTTAGCGGGGGGGCGGAAGATACGCAGTATTTT.

This clone was found once. This sequence joins TRBV7-9 and TRBJ2-5; D might be TRBD1 (6 bases). CDR1 is SEHNR and CDR2 is FQNEAQ in the germline V gene (reference sequence). The CDR3 contains 15 residues. The V gene lost 1 base and the J gene lost 2 bases, with 11 bases spanning the gap. The CDR3 loop reads CASSLVPGTQETQYF. CDR3 coding DNA: TGTGCCAGCAGCTTAGTCCCTGGGACACAAGAGACCCAGTACTTC.

V is TRBV6-6 and J is TRBJ2-1; 8 nucleotides agree with TRBD2. Germline CDR1 MNHNY, CDR2 SVGAGI (reference sequence). The CDR3 is 16 residues long. With V trimmed by 2 bases and J by 8 bases, 11 bases remained unmatched. The CDR3 nucleotides are TGTGCCAGCAGTTACGGCTCCCGGGGGGGGGCCTATGAGCAGTTCTTC. Protein sequence: CASSYGSRGGAYEQFF.